This T cell receptor beta chain was sequenced in a study of blood T cell repertoires in COVID-19. Libraries were prepared by immunoSEQ multiplex PCR; TCRdb keeps only in-frame clonotypes and omits some of them. The sample lists 150,000 to 180,000 clones, around 91% occurring once. With 2 bases clipped from V and 5 bases from J, the junction kept 5 bases outside the gene matches. The CDR3 has 15 residues. CDR1 and CDR2 (germline): MDHEN, SYDVKM. The chain is built from TRBV28 and TRBJ2-3, with TRBD2 matching over 9 bases. This receptor was obtained from a woman aged 40-49 years with acute or convalescent COVID-19. Material: peripheral blood. The CDR3 here is CASSLAGGPRDTQYF. The CDR3, as DNA: TGTGCCAGCAGTTTAGCGGGGGGGCCCCGAGATACGCAGTATTTT. Supplemented by reference TRBV28 and TRBJ2-3, the full variable domain reads DVKVTQSSRYLVKRTGEKVFLECVQDMDHENMFWYRQDPGLGLRLIYFSYDVKMKEKGDIPEGYSVSREKKERFSLILESASTNQTSMYLCASSLAGGPRDTQYFGPGTRLTVL.